The clone carrying this T cell receptor (beta chain) was seen only a few times. Its target is unknown. These data come from a study of beta chain features in type 1 diabetes. Whole-study findings and limits: Shorter TCRB CDR3s, moderately but significantly so, marked every one of the four CD4+ subsets in Type 1 diabetes patients. The study notes PCR might favor shorter templates equally in patients and controls.

Isolated RNA was reverse transcribed in full, so expressed TCRB transcripts were sequenced. The read count averaged around 4 million across naive, central memory and regulatory T cell samples. The repertoire was sequenced with immunoSEQ multiplex PCR; TCRdb's copy has only in-frame clones and lacks some. The sample records some 660,000 clones, about 14% being singletons. The sequencing sample was made of naive CD4+ T cells from blood. The receptor comes from a man between 18 and 35 years old with type 1 diabetes.

CDR3 nucleotides: TGTGCCAGCAGCTTGTTTCAGGTCGGTACTGAAGCTTTCTTT. This encodes CASSLFQVGTEAFF. The chain couples TRBV5-6 to TRBJ1-1, with unresolved D. V dropped 1 base and J dropped 5 bases, with 12 bases sitting between them. The CDR3 spans 14 residues. Germline V gene lookup returns CDR1 SGHDT and CDR2 YYEEEE.